The TCR beta chain under discussion was sequenced for a study of T cells in localized non-small cell lung cancer. Clones were read by immunoSEQ multiplex PCR, and TCRdb kept only the in-frame ones, dropping some. The sample consists of tens of thousands of clones, around 90% of them appearing once. Sample: peripheral blood, taken before any cancer treatment. This receptor was obtained from a male donor aged 60 or older with stage I squamous cell lung carcinoma.

As DNA, the CDR3 is TGTGCCAGCTCACCAGGGACAGGCCTGGGGACCGGGGAGCTGTTTTTT. Its translation is CASSPGTGLGTGELFF. V is TRBV18 and J is TRBJ2-2, with 8 bases that match TRBD1. V was clipped by 2 bases and J by 5 bases; unmatched bases: 7. Germline-derived CDR1 and CDR2 are KGHSH and LQKENI. The CDR3 is 16 amino acids.